This TCR beta chain was documented in a study of T cell repertoires in cytomegalovirus infection. Turning to the study itself: CMV epitopes used comprised recently identified HLA-C-restricted ones and well-studied HLA-B-restricted ones. General observations from the study: HLA-C-restricted TCR beta clonotypes specific for CMV led the ex vivo response. Cumulative frequency (of public TCR beta family members) identified carriers of CMV plus the relevant HLA.

V trimming: 9 bases; J trimming: 6 bases; junction bases outside the gene matches: 9. Germline assignment: CDR1 SNHLY and CDR2 FYNNEI. There are 13 residues in the CDR3. A single record per CDR3 protein comes from TCRdb applying MiXCR to the reads. Of 450,000 to 650,000 distinct CDR3 sequences listed, approximately 40% are singletons. For this clonotype: Its cognate antigen is unknown.

The source material was cultured PBMCs, sampled from culture after CMV antigen stimulation. The receptor's source is a human donor in good health (CMV status not recorded). Some clones in this sample may be carry-over from other donors' samples. The chain links TRBV2 to TRBJ1-2; TRBD1 matches 8 bases. The CDR3 sequence: CARDDRGANGYTF. In DNA, the CDR3 is TGTGCCAGGGACGACAGGGGAGCTAATGGCTACACCTTC. The full variable domain, completed using reference TRBV2 and TRBJ1-2, is EPEVTQTPSHQVTQMGQEVILRCVPISNHLYFYWYRQILGQKVEFLVSFYNNEISEKSEIFDDQFSVERPDGSNFTLKIRSTKLEDSAMYFCARDDRGANGYTFGSGTRLTVV.